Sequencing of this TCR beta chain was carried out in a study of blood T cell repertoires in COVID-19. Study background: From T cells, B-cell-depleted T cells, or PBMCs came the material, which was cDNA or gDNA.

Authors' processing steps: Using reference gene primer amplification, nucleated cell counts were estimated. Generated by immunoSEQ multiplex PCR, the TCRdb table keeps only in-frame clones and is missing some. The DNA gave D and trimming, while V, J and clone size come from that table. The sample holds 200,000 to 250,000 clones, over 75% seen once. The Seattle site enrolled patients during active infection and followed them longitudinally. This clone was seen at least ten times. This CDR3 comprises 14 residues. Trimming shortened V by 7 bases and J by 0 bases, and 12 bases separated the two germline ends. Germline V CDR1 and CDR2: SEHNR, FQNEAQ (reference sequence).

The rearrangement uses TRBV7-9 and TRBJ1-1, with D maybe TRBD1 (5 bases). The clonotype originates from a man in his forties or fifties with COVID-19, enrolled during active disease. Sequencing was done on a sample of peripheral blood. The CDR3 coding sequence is TGTGCCAGCACCCTACAGGCCATGAACACTGAAGCTTTCTTT. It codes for CASTLQAMNTEAFF.